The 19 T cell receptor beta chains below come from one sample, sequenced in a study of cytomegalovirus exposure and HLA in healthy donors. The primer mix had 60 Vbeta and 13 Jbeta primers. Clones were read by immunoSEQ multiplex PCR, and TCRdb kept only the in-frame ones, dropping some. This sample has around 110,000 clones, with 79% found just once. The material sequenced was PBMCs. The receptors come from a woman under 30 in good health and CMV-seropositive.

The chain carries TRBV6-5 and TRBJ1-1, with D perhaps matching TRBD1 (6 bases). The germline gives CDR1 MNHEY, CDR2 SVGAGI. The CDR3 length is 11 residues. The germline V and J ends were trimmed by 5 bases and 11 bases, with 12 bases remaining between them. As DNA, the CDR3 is TGTGCCAGCAGTCCGGGACATTTTGCTTTCTTT. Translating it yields CASSPGHFAFF.

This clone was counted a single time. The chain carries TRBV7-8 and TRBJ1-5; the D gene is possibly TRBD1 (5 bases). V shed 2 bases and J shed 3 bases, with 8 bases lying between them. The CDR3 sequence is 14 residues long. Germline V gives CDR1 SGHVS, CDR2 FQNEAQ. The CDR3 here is CASSLRGYNQPQHF. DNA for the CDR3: TGTGCCAGCAGCTTAAGGGGTTACAATCAGCCCCAGCATTTT.

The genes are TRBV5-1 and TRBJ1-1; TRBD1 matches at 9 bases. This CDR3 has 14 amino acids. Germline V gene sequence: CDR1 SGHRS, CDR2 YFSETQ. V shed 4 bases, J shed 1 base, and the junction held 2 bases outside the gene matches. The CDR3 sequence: CASSPGQGNTEAFF. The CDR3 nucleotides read TGCGCCAGCAGCCCGGGACAGGGGAACACTGAAGCTTTCTTT. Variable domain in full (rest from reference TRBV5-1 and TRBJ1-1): KAGVTQTPRYLIKTRGQQVTLSCSPISGHRSVSWYQQTPGQGLQFLFEYFSETQRNKGNFPGRFSGRQFSNSRSEMNVSTLELGDSALYLCASSPGQGNTEAFFGQGTRLTVV.

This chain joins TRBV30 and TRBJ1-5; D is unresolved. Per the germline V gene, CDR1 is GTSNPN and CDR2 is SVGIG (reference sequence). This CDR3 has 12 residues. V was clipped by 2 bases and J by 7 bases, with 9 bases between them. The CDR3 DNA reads TGTGCCTGGAGTATAGAGGGACAGCCCCAGCATTTT. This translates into CAWSIEGQPQHF.

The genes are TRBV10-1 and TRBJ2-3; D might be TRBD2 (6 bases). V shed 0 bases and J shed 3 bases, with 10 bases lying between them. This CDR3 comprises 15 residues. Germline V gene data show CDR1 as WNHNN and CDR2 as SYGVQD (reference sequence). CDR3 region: CASSESGLGTDTQYF. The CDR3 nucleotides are TGCGCCAGCAGTGAGTCGGGACTGGGGACAGATACGCAGTATTTT.

The CDR3 here is CASSLFAGVQDEQFF. In nucleotides, the CDR3 is TGTGCCAGCAGCTTGTTCGCGGGAGTTCAGGATGAGCAGTTCTTC. This sequence joins TRBV7-9 and TRBJ2-1, with 7 nucleotides matching TRBD2. Germline lookup yields CDR1 SEHNR and CDR2 FQNEAQ (reference sequence). Trimming took 3 bases from V and 8 from J; bases not matched to a gene: 10. CDR3 length: 15 amino acids.

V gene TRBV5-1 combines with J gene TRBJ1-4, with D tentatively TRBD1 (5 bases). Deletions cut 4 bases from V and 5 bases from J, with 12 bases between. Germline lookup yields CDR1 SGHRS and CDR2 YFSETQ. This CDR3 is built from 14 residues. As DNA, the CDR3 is TGCGCCAGCAGCGAGGAGACAGTAAATGAAAAACTGTTTTTT. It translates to CASSEETVNEKLFF. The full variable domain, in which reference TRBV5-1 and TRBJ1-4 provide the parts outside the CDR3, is KAGVTQTPRYLIKTRGQQVTLSCSPISGHRSVSWYQQTPGQGLQFLFEYFSETQRNKGNFPGRFSGRQFSNSRSEMNVSTLELGDSALYLCASSEETVNEKLFFGSGTQLSVL.

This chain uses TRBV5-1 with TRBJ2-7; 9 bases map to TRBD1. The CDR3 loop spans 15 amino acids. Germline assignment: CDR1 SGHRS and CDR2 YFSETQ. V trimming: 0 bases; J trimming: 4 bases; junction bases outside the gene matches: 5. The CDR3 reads CASSLESGQGYEQYF. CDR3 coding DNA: TGCGCCAGCAGCTTGGAGTCTGGACAGGGGTACGAGCAGTACTTC.

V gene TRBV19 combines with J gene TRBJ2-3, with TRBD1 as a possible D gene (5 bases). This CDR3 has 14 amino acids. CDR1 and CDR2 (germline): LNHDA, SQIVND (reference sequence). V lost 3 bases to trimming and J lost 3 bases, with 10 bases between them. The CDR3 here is CASSIRAMTDTQYF. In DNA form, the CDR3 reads TGTGCCAGTAGTATCAGGGCTATGACAGATACGCAGTATTTT. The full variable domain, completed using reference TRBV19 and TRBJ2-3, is DGGITQSPKYLFRKEGQNVTLSCEQNLNHDAMYWYRQDPGQGLRLIYYSQIVNDFQKGDIAEGYSVSREKKESFPLTVTSAQKNPTAFYLCASSIRAMTDTQYFGPGTRLTVL.

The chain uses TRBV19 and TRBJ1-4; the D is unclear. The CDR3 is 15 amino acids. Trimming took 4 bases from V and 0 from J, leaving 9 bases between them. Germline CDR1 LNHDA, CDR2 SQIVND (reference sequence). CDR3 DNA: TGTGCCAGTAGTAGCACGGGGACAACTAATGAAAAACTGTTTTTT. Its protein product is CASSSTGTTNEKLFF.

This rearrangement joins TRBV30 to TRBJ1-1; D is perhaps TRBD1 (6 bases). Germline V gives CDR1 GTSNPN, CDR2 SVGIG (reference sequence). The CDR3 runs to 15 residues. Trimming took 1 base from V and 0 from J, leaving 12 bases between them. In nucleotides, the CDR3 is TGTGCCTGGAGTGGGCAGGGGTTCATGAACACTGAAGCTTTCTTT. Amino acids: CAWSGQGFMNTEAFF.

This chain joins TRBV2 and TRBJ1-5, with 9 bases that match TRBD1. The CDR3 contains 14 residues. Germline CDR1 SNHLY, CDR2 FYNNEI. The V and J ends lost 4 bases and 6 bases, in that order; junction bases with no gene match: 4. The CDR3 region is CASSGGQGFQPQHF. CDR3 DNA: TGTGCCAGCAGTGGAGGACAGGGGTTTCAGCCCCAGCATTTT.

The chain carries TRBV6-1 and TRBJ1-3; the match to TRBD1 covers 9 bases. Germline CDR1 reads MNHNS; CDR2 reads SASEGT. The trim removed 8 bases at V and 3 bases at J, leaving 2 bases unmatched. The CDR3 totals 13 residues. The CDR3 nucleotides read TGTGCCAGCGGGACAGGGAATGGAAACACCATATATTTT. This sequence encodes CASGTGNGNTIYF.

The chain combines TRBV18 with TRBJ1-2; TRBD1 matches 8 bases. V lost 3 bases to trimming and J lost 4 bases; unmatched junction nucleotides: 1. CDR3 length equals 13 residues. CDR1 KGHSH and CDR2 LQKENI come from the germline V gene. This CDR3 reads CASSPTGVYGYTF. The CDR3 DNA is TGTGCCAGCTCACCGACAGGGGTCTATGGCTACACCTTC.

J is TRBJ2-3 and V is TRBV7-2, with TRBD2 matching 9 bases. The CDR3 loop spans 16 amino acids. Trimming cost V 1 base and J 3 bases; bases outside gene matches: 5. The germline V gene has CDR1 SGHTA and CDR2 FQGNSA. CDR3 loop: CASSLGVAGDTDTQYF. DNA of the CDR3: TGTGCCAGCAGCTTAGGAGTAGCGGGAGATACAGATACGCAGTATTTT.

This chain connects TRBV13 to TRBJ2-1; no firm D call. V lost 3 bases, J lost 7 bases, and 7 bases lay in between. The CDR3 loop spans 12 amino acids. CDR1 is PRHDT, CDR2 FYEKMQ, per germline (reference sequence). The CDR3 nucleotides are TGTGCCAGCAGCTTGGAGAGGAATGAGCAGTTCTTC. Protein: CASSLERNEQFF.

The CDR3 loop is CASSAPTGTGGFPYNEQFF. DNA of the CDR3: TGTGCCAGCAGCGCCCCAACCGGGACAGGAGGATTCCCCTACAATGAGCAGTTCTTC. V usage is TRBV9 and J usage is TRBJ2-1; 8 nucleotides line up with TRBD1. This CDR3 is built from 19 residues. The V gene end was trimmed by 3 bases and the J gene end by 2 bases; junction bases not matched to a gene: 16. Germline V gene data show CDR1 as SGDLS and CDR2 as YYNGEE.

The CDR3 nucleotides read TGCGCCAGCAGTGTTGACAGGGGGCTGAACTATGGCTACACCTTC. Translated, it gives CASSVDRGLNYGYTF. V is TRBV5-1 and J is TRBJ1-2; 10 nucleotides line up with TRBD1. The CDR3 has 15 residues. Germline values: CDR1 SGHRS, CDR2 YFSETQ. Trimming removed 5 bases from V and 2 bases from J; junction bases left unmatched: 6.

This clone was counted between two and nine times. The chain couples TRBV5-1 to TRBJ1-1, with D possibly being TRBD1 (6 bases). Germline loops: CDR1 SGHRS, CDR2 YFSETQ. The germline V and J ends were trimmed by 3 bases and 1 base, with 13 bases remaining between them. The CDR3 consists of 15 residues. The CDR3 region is CASSSEGDSNTEAFF. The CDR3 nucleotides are TGCGCCAGCAGCTCCGAGGGGGATTCGAACACTGAAGCTTTCTTT.